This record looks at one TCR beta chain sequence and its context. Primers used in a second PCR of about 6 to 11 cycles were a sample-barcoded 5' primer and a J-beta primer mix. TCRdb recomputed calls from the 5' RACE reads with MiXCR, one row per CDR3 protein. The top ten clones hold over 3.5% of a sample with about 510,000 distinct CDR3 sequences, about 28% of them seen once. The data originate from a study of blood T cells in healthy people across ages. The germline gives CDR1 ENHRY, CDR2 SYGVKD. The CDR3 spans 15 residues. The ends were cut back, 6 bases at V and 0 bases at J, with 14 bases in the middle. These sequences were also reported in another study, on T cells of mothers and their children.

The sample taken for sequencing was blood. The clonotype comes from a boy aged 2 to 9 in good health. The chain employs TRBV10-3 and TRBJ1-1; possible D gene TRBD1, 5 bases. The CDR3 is CAISDYRGMNTEAFF. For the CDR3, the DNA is TGTGCCATCAGCGACTACCGGGGCATGAACACTGAAGCTTTCTTT.